The 14 T cell receptor beta chains below all came from one sample that was sequenced in a study of blood T cell repertoires in COVID-19. The method was immunoSEQ multiplex PCR; TCRdb's version includes in-frame clones alone and lacks a portion of them. The sample lists around 310,000 clones, just under 90% occurring once. The specimen sequenced was PBMCs or T cells enriched from blood (not recorded which). The receptors originated from a woman in her thirties who had recovered from COVID-19.

This rearrangement joins TRBV6-5 to TRBJ1-3; D is perhaps TRBD1 (6 bases). This CDR3 is 15 amino acids long. Looked up from germline, CDR1 is MNHEY and CDR2 is SVGAGI. The V end lost 5 bases, the J end lost 8 bases, and 19 bases lay between the germline ends. CDR3 sequence reads: CASSNRDMGRDTIYF. The CDR3 DNA follows: TGTGCCAGCAGTAACCGGGACATGGGCCGCGACACCATATATTTT.

J is TRBJ1-1 and V is TRBV6-5, with D possibly TRBD1 on 6 matching bases. Germline CDR1 reads MNHEY; CDR2 reads SVGAGI. V shed 4 bases and J shed 3 bases, with 15 bases lying between them. The CDR3 totals 15 residues. The CDR3 DNA sequence: TGTGCCAGCAGTTTTAACAGGGCTTTGGACACTGAAGCTTTCTTT. Translated, it gives CASSFNRALDTEAFF.

The chain recombines TRBV11-3 with TRBJ2-1; 13 bases are a match to TRBD2. CDR1 is SGHNT and CDR2 is YENEEA in the germline V gene. CDR3 length: 16 amino acids. Trimming took 5 bases from V and 8 from J; bases not matched to a gene: 9. CDR3 coding DNA: TGTGCCAGCAGCCCCCGGACTAGCGGGAGTCAGCATGAGCAGTTCTTC. Residues: CASSPRTSGSQHEQFF.

This rearrangement joins TRBV5-1 to TRBJ1-5; no firm D call. Trimming cost V 5 bases and J 1 base, with 7 bases left between them. There are 13 residues in the CDR3. Germline CDR1 SGHRS, CDR2 YFSETQ. CDR3 nucleotides: TGCGCCAGCAGTAAATTCAGCAATCAGCCCCAGCATTTT. Amino acids: CASSKFSNQPQHF. Filled out from reference TRBV5-1 and TRBJ1-5, the complete variable domain reads KAGVTQTPRYLIKTRGQQVTLSCSPISGHRSVSWYQQTPGQGLQFLFEYFSETQRNKGNFPGRFSGRQFSNSRSEMNVSTLELGDSALYLCASSKFSNQPQHFGDGTRLSIL.

The chain joins TRBV4-1 to TRBJ1-1; D remains unclear. The CDR3 covers 16 residues. Germline assignment: CDR1 MGHRA and CDR2 YSYEKL. V was trimmed by 3 bases and J by 0 bases, leaving 14 bases between them. The CDR3 reads CASSHRSALMNTEAFF. CDR3 DNA sequence: TGCGCCAGCAGCCATCGCTCCGCCCTAATGAACACTGAAGCTTTCTTT.

V and J are TRBV28 and TRBJ1-1, with 8 bases fitting TRBD1. Germline V lookup: CDR1 MDHEN, CDR2 SYDVKM. V shed 4 bases and J 4 bases; nucleotides not matched to a gene: 8. The CDR3 has 15 amino acids. CDR3 in amino acids: CASSSSDRAGTEAFF. For the CDR3, the DNA is TGTGCCAGCAGTTCATCGGACAGGGCGGGCACTGAAGCTTTCTTT.

J is TRBJ2-3 and V is TRBV7-9; 7 positions match TRBD2. Germline V gives CDR1 SEHNR, CDR2 FQNEAQ (reference sequence). Trimming removed 5 bases from V and 0 bases from J; junction bases left unmatched: 8. The length of the CDR3 is 16 residues. This CDR3 is CASSHRDYQSTDTQYF. The CDR3 DNA reads TGTGCCAGCAGCCACCGGGACTACCAAAGCACAGATACGCAGTATTTT.

The J gene is TRBJ2-2, the V gene TRBV7-9; D is uncertain. The CDR3 sequence is 12 residues long. Germline V gene data show CDR1 as SEHNR and CDR2 as FQNEAQ (reference sequence). The V gene lost 5 bases and the J gene lost 4 bases, with 5 bases spanning the gap. This CDR3 reads CASSRFTGELFF. CDR3 nucleotides: TGTGCCAGCAGCCGGTTCACCGGGGAGCTGTTTTTT.

J is TRBJ1-2 and V is TRBV11-2; maybe TRBD1 (5 bases). Deletions cut 4 bases from V and 4 bases from J, with 22 bases between. CDR3 size: 17 residues. Germline loops: CDR1 SGHAT, CDR2 FQNNGV. The CDR3 DNA follows: TGTGCCAGCAGCTCTTTCAGTCGGCAGGGCCCGACCTATGGCTACACCTTC. This codes for CASSSFSRQGPTYGYTF. Full variable domain (missing parts from reference TRBV11-2 and TRBJ1-2): EAGVAQSPRYKIIEKRQSVAFWCNPISGHATLYWYQQILGQGPKLLIQFQNNGVVDDSQLPKDRFSAERLKGVDSTLKIQPAKLEDSAVYLCASSSFSRQGPTYGYTFGSGTRLTVV.

A single count supports this clone. This rearrangement joins TRBV4-1 to TRBJ1-2, with TRBD1 identical over 9 bases. CDR1 and CDR2 from the germline V gene are MGHRA and YSYEKL. The ends lost 0 bases at V and 0 bases at J; junction bases unmatched: 11. The length of the CDR3 is 19 residues. CDR3 in DNA: TGCGCCAGCAGCCAAGACCGGGGAAACAGGGGGCTCCCTAACTATGGCTACACCTTC. Its protein is CASSQDRGNRGLPNYGYTF.

This clone was observed once. The genes are TRBV13 and TRBJ1-1; 8 bases map to TRBD1. The V segment lost 2 bases and the J segment 4 bases; nucleotides outside the gene matches: 12. The CDR3 runs 17 residues. Germline V gives CDR1 PRHDT, CDR2 FYEKMQ (reference sequence). The CDR3 reads CASSLQGQGRLGTEAFF. CDR3 sequence (DNA): TGTGCCAGCAGCTTACAAGGACAGGGTAGGTTGGGCACTGAAGCTTTCTTT.

This sequence joins TRBV10-2 and TRBJ2-3, with D hard to call. Germline V gene data show CDR1 as WSHSY and CDR2 as SAAADI. V was trimmed by 5 bases and J by 0 bases, leaving 12 bases between them. The CDR3 length is 15 residues. CDR3 residues: CASSFLSTSTDTQYF. For the CDR3, the DNA is TGCGCCAGCAGTTTCCTATCAACTAGCACAGATACGCAGTATTTT.

The CDR3 here is CASSGTGGGSTDTQYF. DNA for the CDR3: TGTGCCAGCAGCGGGACAGGGGGCGGTTCGACAGATACGCAGTATTTT. The gene calls are TRBV11-3 and TRBJ2-3; TRBD1 matches 12 bases. The CDR3 contains 16 residues. The germline V gene has CDR1 SGHNT and CDR2 YENEEA. V gave up 5 bases and J gave up 3 bases; unmatched junction bases: 6.

The rearrangement uses TRBV10-3 and TRBJ2-7, with 9 bases aligning to TRBD1. J was trimmed by 0 bases and V by 10 bases; bases with no gene match: 4. The CDR3 runs to 13 residues. Per germline, CDR1 ENHRY and CDR2 SYGVKD. In DNA, the CDR3 is TGTGCCACTACAGGGGGCGCCTCCTACGAGCAGTACTTC. It encodes CATTGGASYEQYF.